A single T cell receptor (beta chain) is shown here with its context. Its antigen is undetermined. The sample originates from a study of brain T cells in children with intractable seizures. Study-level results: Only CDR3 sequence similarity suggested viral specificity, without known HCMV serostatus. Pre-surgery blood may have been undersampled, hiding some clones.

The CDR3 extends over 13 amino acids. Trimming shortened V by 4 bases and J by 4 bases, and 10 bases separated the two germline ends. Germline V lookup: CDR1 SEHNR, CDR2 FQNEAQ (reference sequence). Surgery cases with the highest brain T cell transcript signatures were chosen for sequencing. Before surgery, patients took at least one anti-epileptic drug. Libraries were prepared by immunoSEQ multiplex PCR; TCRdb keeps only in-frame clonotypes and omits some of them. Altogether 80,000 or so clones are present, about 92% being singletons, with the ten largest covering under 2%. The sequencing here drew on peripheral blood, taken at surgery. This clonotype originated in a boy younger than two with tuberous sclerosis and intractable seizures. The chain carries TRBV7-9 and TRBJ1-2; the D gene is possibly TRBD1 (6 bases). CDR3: CASSSGEFYGYTF. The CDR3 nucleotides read TGTGCCAGCAGCTCAGGGGAGTTCTATGGCTACACCTTC. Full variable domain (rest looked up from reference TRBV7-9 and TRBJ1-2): DTGVSQNPRHKITKRGQNVTFRCDPISEHNRLYWYRQTLGQGPEFLTYFQNEAQLEKSRLLSDRFSAERPKGSFSTLEIQRTEQGDSAMYLCASSSGEFYGYTFGSGTRLTVV.